Shown below are 15 T cell receptor beta chains from a single sample sequenced in a study of blood T cells in healthy people across ages. It was with a sample-barcoded 5' primer and a J-beta primer mix that a second PCR of about 6 to 12 cycles was run. TCRdb called the 5' RACE reads again in MiXCR, with one record for every CDR3 protein. Of about 580,000 distinct CDR3 sequences in the sample, about 45% were seen once. Input material: blood. The source of these receptors is a man of 80 years or more in good health.

The rearrangement links TRBV20-1 to TRBJ1-6; D is uncertain. CDR1 is DFQATT and CDR2 is SNEGSKA in the germline V gene (reference sequence). The V and J ends lost 1 base and 7 bases respectively, with 11 bases between them. This CDR3 has 14 amino acids. The CDR3 sequence: CSARAGVQNSPLHF. The CDR3 DNA follows: TGCAGTGCTAGAGCCGGGGTCCAAAATTCACCCCTCCACTTT.

V gene TRBV29-1 combines with J gene TRBJ1-1; no reliable D call. The CDR3 totals 13 residues. The germline gives CDR1 SQVTM, CDR2 ANQGSEA. Trimming cost V 2 bases and J 3 bases, with 10 bases left between them. CDR3 residues: CSVEKTRDTEAFF. The CDR3 bases are TGCAGCGTTGAAAAAACTCGGGACACTGAAGCTTTCTTT.

The gene calls are TRBV29-1 and TRBJ2-1; the match to TRBD1 covers 7 bases. The V gene end was trimmed by 0 bases and the J gene end by 13 bases; junction bases not matched to a gene: 18. The CDR3 totals 16 residues. Germline CDR1 reads SQVTM; CDR2 reads ANQGSEA. Written as DNA, the CDR3 is TGCAGCGTTGAAGACCGGGACAGACCCCGACTCGGGACCCAGTTCTTC. Its translation: CSVEDRDRPRLGTQFF.

V is TRBV29-1 and J is TRBJ1-1; 7 bases fit TRBD1. CDR1 SQVTM and CDR2 ANQGSEA come from the germline V gene. J lost 5 bases, V lost 2 bases, and 5 bases had no gene match. The CDR3 runs to 13 residues. CDR3 sequence: CSVEQGGWTEAFF. The CDR3 region has the DNA TGCAGCGTTGAACAGGGGGGTTGGACTGAAGCTTTCTTT. Based on the CDR3 plus reference TRBV29-1 and TRBJ1-1, the full variable domain is SAVISQKPSRDICQRGTSLTIQCQVDSQVTMMFWYRQQPGQSLTLIATANQGSEATYESGFVIDKFPISRPNLTFSTLTVSNMSPEDSSIYLCSVEQGGWTEAFFGQGTRLTVV.

The chain is built from TRBV20-1 and TRBJ1-2; 8 nucleotides align to TRBD1. V shed 0 bases, J shed 4 bases, and the junction held 1 base outside the gene matches. This CDR3 region has 13 residues. CDR1 DFQATT and CDR2 SNEGSKA come from the germline V gene (reference sequence). Here the CDR3 DNA reads TGCAGTGCTAGAGAACAGGGGGGCTATGGCTACACCTTC. It specifies CSAREQGGYGYTF.

As regards this clonotype: A junction end diverges from the germline sequence, so it may reflect a read error. The chain links TRBV2 to TRBJ2-1; TRBD1 agrees at 9 bases. Germline CDR1 SNHLY, CDR2 FYNNEI. This CDR3 is 14 amino acids long. The CDR3 DNA is TGTGCCAACAGTGAAGGGACAGGGCTCCGGGAGCAGTTCTTC. Amino acids: CANSEGTGLREQFF.

J is TRBJ2-3 and V is TRBV18; D is unresolved. Germline CDR1 is KGHSH and CDR2 is LQKENI. The CDR3 length is 13 residues. Trimming removed 5 bases at V and 0 bases at J, with 6 bases between. The CDR3 nucleotides read TGTGCCAGCTCAAAAGAAAGCACAGATACGCAGTATTTT. It codes for CASSKESTDTQYF. Looking up the rest from reference TRBV18 and TRBJ2-3 gives the full variable domain: NAGVMQNPRHLVRRRGQEARLRCSPMKGHSHVYWYRQLPEEGLKFMVYLQKENIIDESGMPKERFSAEFPKEGPSILRIQQVVRGDSAAYFCASSKESTDTQYFGPGTRLTVL.

V gene TRBV4-1 combines with J gene TRBJ1-1; D perhaps matches TRBD1 (6 bases). V was trimmed by 5 bases and J by 1 base, leaving 14 bases between them. Germline CDR1 reads MGHRA; CDR2 reads YSYEKL. The CDR3 length is 15 residues. The CDR3 nucleotides are TGCGCCAGCAGCGTGCAACAGGGTCAGAACACTGAAGCTTTCTTT. It encodes CASSVQQGQNTEAFF.

The chain couples TRBV7-2 to TRBJ2-3; D uncertain. V shed 3 bases and J shed 2 bases, with 6 bases lying between them. The CDR3 spans 13 residues. Germline V gives CDR1 SGHTA, CDR2 FQGNSA. The CDR3 region is CASSFTPTDTQYF. CDR3 coding DNA: TGTGCCAGCAGCTTTACCCCCACAGATACGCAGTATTTT. Drawing the rest from reference TRBV7-2 and TRBJ2-3, the complete variable domain is GAGVSQSPSNKVTEKGKDVELRCDPISGHTALYWYRQSLGQGLEFLIYFQGNSAPDKSGLPSDRFSAERTGGSVSTLTIQRTQQEDSAVYLCASSFTPTDTQYFGPGTRLTVL.

The chain has TRBV28 and TRBJ2-1, with TRBD2 as a possible D gene (6 bases). V dropped 3 bases and J dropped 4 bases, with 16 bases sitting between them. The germline gives CDR1 MDHEN, CDR2 SYDVKM. The length of the CDR3 is 16 residues. CDR3 sequence reads: CASSLAGRAVYNEQFF. CDR3 bases: TGTGCCAGCAGTTTGGCGGGACGAGCTGTATACAATGAGCAGTTCTTC.

This clonotype was recorded once. V and J are TRBV5-5 and TRBJ2-1, with a weak D call TRBD2 (5 bases). V was cut by 1 base and J by 13 bases, with 24 bases left in between. CDR1 and CDR2 (germline): SGHKS, YYEKEE (reference sequence). The CDR3 sequence is 16 residues long. This CDR3 is CASSLRGSETRETQFF. CDR3 DNA sequence: TGTGCCAGCAGCTTGAGAGGGTCAGAAACCCGAGAGACCCAGTTCTTC.

This clonotype was seen more than once but under ten times. This chain links TRBV10-3 with TRBJ2-1; TRBD2 matches 8 bases. The CDR3 loop spans 14 amino acids. Germline trimming cut 8 bases from V and 6 bases from J; bases unmatched to any gene: 9. Looked up from germline, CDR1 is ENHRY and CDR2 is SYGVKD. The CDR3 spells CAIREGSGGNEQFF. CDR3 nucleotide sequence: TGTGCCATCCGGGAGGGGAGCGGGGGCAATGAGCAGTTCTTC.

The V gene is TRBV20-1, the J gene TRBJ2-5; possible D gene TRBD1, 5 bases. TRBJ2-7 matches the DNA end more closely, so the J call is doubtful. The CDR3 totals 12 residues. The germline CDR1 and CDR2 sequences are DFQATT and SNEGSKA (reference sequence). The DNA for the CDR3 is TGCAGTGCTAGTGCAGGGATGTACGAGCAGTACTTC. Encoded protein: CSASAGMYEQYF.

For this clonotype: One end of the junction fails to match germline, which may point to a read error. In DNA, the CDR3 is TGTGCCAGTAGTTCATCGGGACTAGCGGAGCACAATGAGCAGTTCTTC. Protein product: CASSSSGLAEHNEQFF. The chain has TRBV27 and TRBJ2-1; TRBD2 matches 11 bases. Germline CDR1 is MNHEY and CDR2 is SMNVEV (reference sequence). The CDR3 length is 16 residues.

CDR3 DNA sequence: TGTGCCATCAGGGGGGGCGGGGCAGATACGCAGTATTTT. Its protein product is CAIRGGGADTQYF. The chain carries TRBV10-3 and TRBJ2-3; D may be TRBD1 or TRBD2 (6 bases each). Germline V gene data show CDR1 as ENHRY and CDR2 as SYGVKD. The V and J ends lost 6 bases and 4 bases respectively, with 11 bases between them. CDR3 length: 13 residues.